A selection of T cell receptor beta chains follows, all from one sample in a study of T-cell reconstitution after alpha-beta-depleted transplantation in children. One entry per CDR3 protein, called by TCRdb with MiXCR from the PCR reads. Of around 190,000 distinct CDR3 sequences listed, approximately 6.9% are singletons. The sample here was PBMCs, taken before TCRalphabeta/CD19-depleted stem cell transplant. These receptors were obtained from a boy aged 2 to 9 with acute lymphoblastic leukemia, due to receive a stem cell transplant. Each CDR3 is given with its conserved first and last residue.

TRBV5-1,TRBJ2-7,CASSLPTGEQGYEQYF
TRBV28,TRBJ2-7,CASSLGREYEQYF
TRBV7-2,TRBJ2-5,CASSPSGRGAWETQYF
TRBV28,TRBJ1-5,CASSLSEYSNQPQHF
TRBV13,TRBJ2-7,CASSLGGRTEQYF
TRBV7-2,TRBJ2-1,CASRGQGERYNEQFF
TRBV10-3,TRBJ2-7,CAISDGVDEQYF
TRBV29-1,TRBJ2-3,CSVEDLFGRETTHTQYF
TRBV27,TRBJ2-2,CASRTYTGELFF
TRBV28,TRBJ2-6,CASSFYGSGANVLTF
TRBV24-1,TRBJ2-3,CATSDTTGSDPQYF
TRBV6-1,TRBJ2-2,CASRPLAVFGELFF
TRBV29-1,TRBJ1-5,CSVRGENNQPQHF
TRBV28,TRBJ2-7,CAGQRQGSYEQYF
TRBV29-1,TRBJ1-2,CSVVGPGKGYTF
TRBV4-3,TRBJ2-3,CASSPQAGGRDTQYF
TRBV10-3,TRBJ1-4,CAISESTGANEKLFF
TRBV7-2,TRBJ2-7,CASSFQVGSAYEQYF
TRBV27,TRBJ2-3,CASSQRPDTQYF
TRBV11-2,TRBJ2-5,CASSLGTGYQETQYF
TRBV6-1,TRBJ2-1,CASRSGQGSIYLNNEQFF
TRBV7-2,TRBJ1-2,CASSLERWDGYTF
TRBV28,TRBJ2-2,CASSFVGHGELFF
TRBV6-2/TRBV6-3,TRBJ2-5,CASSGLGRRWGETQYF
TRBV12-3/TRBV12-4,TRBJ2-3,CASSRQLAGVTDTQYF
TRBV6-2/TRBV6-3,TRBJ2-7,CASMGWAYEQYF
TRBV29-1,TRBJ1-5,CSVEVLPNQPQHF
TRBV6-2/TRBV6-3,TRBJ2-3,CASSYMGGQYF
TRBV10-2,TRBJ2-1,CASTLRTSIHNEQFF
TRBV4-3,TRBJ2-2,CASSQDAQTGRTGELFF
TRBV3-1,TRBJ2-1,CASSQRFSEQFF
TRBV11-2,TRBJ2-7,CASSFDAGTSGSYEQYF
TRBV7-2,TRBJ2-4,CASSLGRVDRVIAKNIQYF
TRBV11-2,TRBJ1-2,CASSGGRRSEGYTF
TRBV20-1,TRBJ2-1,CSARGQGQSSYNEQFF
TRBV3-1,TRBJ1-1,CASSQATRGIGLTEAFF
TRBV6-2/TRBV6-3,TRBJ2-3,CASSYRPDTQYF
TRBV12-3/TRBV12-4,TRBJ1-5,CASSFGGQPQHF
TRBV2,TRBJ1-1,CASALLPQGGTEAFF
TRBV19,TRBJ1-2,CASSIDRNSRWGYTF
TRBV7-9,TRBJ1-4,CASSLSATNEKLFF